This is a list of T cell receptor beta chains from one sample in a study of cytomegalovirus exposure and HLA in healthy donors. Sequencing used immunoSEQ multiplex PCR; TCRdb keeps in-frame clones, though not all of them. Altogether more than 95,000 clones are present, around 72% being singletons, with the ten largest covering about 6%. The sequencing sample was made of PBMCs. The source of these receptors is a male donor in good health and CMV-seronegative. CDR3s include the opening cysteine and the closing phenylalanine or tryptophan. A D gene is named only where the DNA matches it firmly. Size values are once, few and many counts, or a class for expanded clones, and some rows have none.

CDR3aa: CASSFAGGTTSYEQYF
CDR3nt: TGCGCCAGCAGCTTCGCAGGGGGAACGACTAGCTACGAGCAGTACTTC
j_gene: TRBJ2-7
d_gene: NA
len: 16
v_gene: TRBV5-1
abundance: NA

CDR3aa: CATSRDRRGEGYTF
CDR3nt: TGTGCCACCAGCAGAGATCGCAGGGGCGAAGGCTACACCTTC
j_gene: TRBJ1-2
d_gene: NA
len: 14
v_gene: TRBV15
abundance: NA

CDR3aa: CASSSREVVTEAFF
CDR3nt: TGTGCCAGCAGTTCGAGGGAAGTCGTCACTGAAGCTTTCTTT
j_gene: TRBJ1-1
d_gene: NA
len: 14
v_gene: TRBV6-6
abundance: few

CDR3aa: CASSPELEGNQPQHF
CDR3nt: TGTGCCAGCAGCCCAGAGCTTGAGGGCAATCAGCCCCAGCATTTT
j_gene: TRBJ1-5
d_gene: NA
len: 15
v_gene: TRBV21-1
abundance: NA

CDR3aa: CASRKDIKAFF
CDR3nt: TGTGCCAGCAGGAAAGACATAAAAGCTTTCTTT
j_gene: TRBJ1-1
d_gene: NA
len: 11
v_gene: TRBV6-6
abundance: NA

CDR3aa: CASSAGQYEQYF
CDR3nt: TGTGCCAGCAGTGCCGGACAGTACGAGCAGTACTTC
j_gene: TRBJ2-7
d_gene: NA
len: 12
v_gene: TRBV2
abundance: NA

CDR3aa: CASSPSGGRGDTQYF
CDR3nt: TGTGCCAGCAGCCCCTCGGGCGGGAGAGGAGATACGCAGTATTTT
j_gene: TRBJ2-3
d_gene: TRBD2
len: 15
v_gene: TRBV5-6
abundance: NA

CDR3aa: CASRGDTAYEQYF
CDR3nt: TGTGCCAGCAGGGGGGACACAGCCTACGAGCAGTACTTC
j_gene: TRBJ2-7
d_gene: NA
len: 13
v_gene: TRBV2
abundance: NA

CDR3aa: CASINDGAYEQYF
CDR3nt: TGTGCCAGCATTAACGACGGGGCCTACGAGCAGTACTTC
j_gene: TRBJ2-7
d_gene: NA
len: 13
v_gene: TRBV25-1
abundance: NA

CDR3aa: CASSPGTGGREQYF
CDR3nt: TGTGCCAGCAGCCCAGGGACAGGGGGAAGAGAGCAGTACTTC
j_gene: TRBJ2-7
d_gene: TRBD1
len: 14
v_gene: TRBV7-2
abundance: NA

CDR3aa: CASSQGGTGREQYF
CDR3nt: TGCGCCAGCAGCCAAGGAGGGACAGGACGCGAGCAGTACTTC
j_gene: TRBJ2-7
d_gene: TRBD1
len: 14
v_gene: TRBV4-1
abundance: NA

CDR3aa: CASSHGGRRNTEAFF
CDR3nt: TGTGCCAGCAGCCACGGGGGGCGGAGGAACACTGAAGCTTTCTTT
j_gene: TRBJ1-1
d_gene: NA
len: 15
v_gene: TRBV6-5
abundance: NA

CDR3aa: CASSQGQLAGALWTGELFF
CDR3nt: TGCGCCAGCAGCCAAGGCCAACTAGCGGGAGCTCTTTGGACCGGGGAGCTGTTTTTT
j_gene: TRBJ2-2
d_gene: TRBD2
len: 19
v_gene: TRBV4-1
abundance: NA

CDR3aa: CASSFPSGTSLVPEQFF
CDR3nt: TGTGCCAGCAGTTTCCCTTCCGGGACTAGCCTCGTCCCGGAGCAGTTCTTC
j_gene: TRBJ2-1
d_gene: TRBD2
len: 17
v_gene: TRBV28
abundance: NA

CDR3aa: CASSLGVAGGADTQYF
CDR3nt: TGCGCCAGCAGCTTGGGTGTAGCGGGAGGAGCAGATACGCAGTATTTT
j_gene: TRBJ2-3
d_gene: TRBD2
len: 16
v_gene: TRBV5-1
abundance: NA

CDR3aa: CASCTGVNTEAFF
CDR3nt: TGCGCCAGTTGCACCGGGGTCAACACTGAAGCTTTCTTT
j_gene: TRBJ1-1
d_gene: NA
len: 13
v_gene: TRBV5-1
abundance: NA

CDR3aa: CASSTRTDTQYF
CDR3nt: TGTGCCAGCAGCACCAGGACAGATACGCAGTATTTT
j_gene: TRBJ2-3
d_gene: NA
len: 12
v_gene: TRBV11-2
abundance: NA

CDR3aa: CASSQEAVPYEQYF
CDR3nt: TGTGCCAGCAGCCAGGAGGCGGTTCCCTACGAGCAGTACTTC
j_gene: TRBJ2-7
d_gene: NA
len: 14
v_gene: TRBV16
abundance: NA

CDR3aa: CASSSSTEAFF
CDR3nt: TGTGCCAGCTCCTCCAGTACTGAAGCTTTCTTT
j_gene: TRBJ1-1
d_gene: NA
len: 11
v_gene: TRBV18
abundance: few

CDR3aa: CASNPSRTAVTEAFF
CDR3nt: TGTGCCAGCAACCCGTCGAGAACAGCGGTCACTGAAGCTTTCTTT
j_gene: TRBJ1-1
d_gene: NA
len: 15
v_gene: TRBV7-8
abundance: once

CDR3aa: CASSRQGRYTEAFF
CDR3nt: TGTGCCAGTAGCAGACAGGGCAGGTACACTGAAGCTTTCTTT
j_gene: TRBJ1-1
d_gene: TRBD1
len: 14
v_gene: TRBV19
abundance: NA

CDR3aa: CASSFQGAGETQYF
CDR3nt: TGTGCCAGCAGCTTCCAGGGGGCGGGGGAGACCCAGTACTTC
j_gene: TRBJ2-5
d_gene: TRBD1
len: 14
v_gene: TRBV7-3
abundance: once

CDR3aa: CASSESGGSNQPQHF
CDR3nt: TGTGCCAGCAGTGAATCCGGGGGTAGCAATCAGCCCCAGCATTTT
j_gene: TRBJ1-5
d_gene: NA
len: 15
v_gene: TRBV2
abundance: once

CDR3aa: CASSYWGGTEAFF
CDR3nt: TGTGCCAGCAGTTATTGGGGAGGGACTGAAGCTTTCTTT
j_gene: TRBJ1-1
d_gene: NA
len: 13
v_gene: TRBV27
abundance: few

CDR3aa: CASRPGLNTGELFF
CDR3nt: TGTGCCAGCAGACCCGGACTTAACACCGGGGAGCTGTTTTTT
j_gene: TRBJ2-2
d_gene: NA
len: 14
v_gene: TRBV28
abundance: few

CDR3aa: CASEQGSLHQPQHF
CDR3nt: TGTGCCAGTGAACAGGGGTCCCTTCATCAGCCCCAGCATTTT
j_gene: TRBJ1-5
d_gene: TRBD1
len: 14
v_gene: TRBV19
abundance: NA

CDR3aa: CASSATSGENIQYF
CDR3nt: TGTGCCAGCAGCGCCACTAGCGGAGAAAACATTCAGTACTTC
j_gene: TRBJ2-4
d_gene: TRBD2
len: 14
v_gene: TRBV6-5
abundance: once

CDR3aa: CASSRQENTDTQYF
CDR3nt: TGTGCCAGCAGCCGACAGGAAAACACAGATACGCAGTATTTT
j_gene: TRBJ2-3
d_gene: NA
len: 14
v_gene: TRBV5-4
abundance: NA

CDR3aa: CASSAPSLGKSDTQYF
CDR3nt: TGTGCCAGCAGTGCACCATCCCTCGGGAAATCAGATACGCAGTATTTT
j_gene: TRBJ2-3
d_gene: NA
len: 16
v_gene: TRBV11-3
abundance: NA

CDR3aa: CASSSGNTEAFF
CDR3nt: TGTGCCAGCAGTTCCGGGAACACTGAAGCTTTCTTT
j_gene: TRBJ1-1
d_gene: NA
len: 12
v_gene: TRBV6-6
abundance: NA

CDR3aa: CATSRDPEQDYEQYF
CDR3nt: TGTGCCACCAGCAGAGATCCGGAACAGGACTACGAGCAGTACTTC
j_gene: TRBJ2-7
d_gene: NA
len: 15
v_gene: TRBV15
abundance: NA

CDR3aa: CASSPTGTGANVLTF
CDR3nt: TGTGCCAGTAGCCCGACAGGGACTGGGGCCAACGTCCTGACTTTC
j_gene: TRBJ2-6
d_gene: TRBD1
len: 15
v_gene: TRBV19
abundance: NA

CDR3aa: CASSDPGGRGTEAFF
CDR3nt: TGTGCCAGCAGTGACCCGGGGGGCCGCGGCACTGAAGCTTTCTTT
j_gene: TRBJ1-1
d_gene: NA
len: 15
v_gene: TRBV25-1
abundance: NA

CDR3aa: CASSQSGAYEQYF
CDR3nt: TGTGCCAGCAGCCAGTCAGGGGCCTACGAGCAGTACTTC
j_gene: TRBJ2-7
d_gene: NA
len: 13
v_gene: TRBV4-2
abundance: NA

CDR3aa: CASSFGGVGYEQYF
CDR3nt: TGTGCCAGCAGTTTTGGGGGGGTCGGCTACGAGCAGTACTTC
j_gene: TRBJ2-7
d_gene: TRBD2
len: 14
v_gene: TRBV5-6
abundance: NA

CDR3aa: CASSKGSGRNNEQFF
CDR3nt: TGTGCCAGCAGCAAAGGGAGCGGGCGGAACAATGAGCAGTTCTTC
j_gene: TRBJ2-1
d_gene: NA
len: 15
v_gene: TRBV21-1
abundance: NA

CDR3aa: CASPGLAGEVGEQYF
CDR3nt: TGTGCCAGCCCGGGACTAGCGGGAGAGGTGGGCGAGCAGTACTTC
j_gene: TRBJ2-7
d_gene: TRBD2
len: 15
v_gene: TRBV6-1
abundance: once

CDR3aa: CASSYTGSGNTIYF
CDR3nt: TGTGCCAGCAGTTACACAGGTTCTGGAAACACCATATATTTT
j_gene: TRBJ1-3
d_gene: NA
len: 14
v_gene: TRBV27
abundance: NA

CDR3aa: CASSQADRVAGYTF
CDR3nt: TGTGCCAGCAGCCAAGCCGACAGGGTTGCTGGCTACACCTTC
j_gene: TRBJ1-2
d_gene: TRBD1
len: 14
v_gene: TRBV4-2
abundance: NA

CDR3aa: CASSQHRGLQTGELFF
CDR3nt: TGTGCCAGCAGCCAGCACAGGGGGCTCCAAACCGGGGAGCTGTTTTTT
j_gene: TRBJ2-2
d_gene: TRBD1
len: 16
v_gene: TRBV14
abundance: NA

CDR3aa: CASSDRWTGLNQPQHF
CDR3nt: TGTGCCAGCAGTGACCGGTGGACAGGACTTAATCAGCCCCAGCATTTT
j_gene: TRBJ1-5
d_gene: TRBD1
len: 16
v_gene: TRBV6-1
abundance: NA

CDR3aa: CASSSDWNNEQYF
CDR3nt: TGTGCCAGCAGTTCCGACTGGAATAACGAGCAGTACTTC
j_gene: TRBJ2-7
d_gene: NA
len: 13
v_gene: TRBV7-2
abundance: NA

CDR3aa: CASSVGDSGFTDTQYF
CDR3nt: TGTGCCAGCAGCGTAGGGGATAGCGGGTTCACAGATACGCAGTATTTT
j_gene: TRBJ2-3
d_gene: TRBD2
len: 16
v_gene: TRBV9
abundance: NA

CDR3aa: CASTAGQPYEKLFF
CDR3nt: TGTGCCAGTACCGCGGGACAGCCTTATGAAAAACTGTTTTTT
j_gene: TRBJ1-4
d_gene: TRBD1
len: 14
v_gene: TRBV19
abundance: few

CDR3aa: CASSLRRERGSETQYF
CDR3nt: TGCGCCAGCAGCTTGAGAAGGGAGCGCGGGTCGGAGACCCAGTACTTC
j_gene: TRBJ2-5
d_gene: NA
len: 16
v_gene: TRBV5-1
abundance: NA

CDR3aa: CATRLAGGTNQDYNEQFF
CDR3nt: TGTGCCACCCGACTAGCGGGAGGCACAAATCAAGACTACAATGAGCAGTTCTTC
j_gene: TRBJ2-1
d_gene: TRBD2
len: 18
v_gene: TRBV10-3
abundance: once

CDR3aa: CASSLGLAREHRGAVF
CDR3nt: TGCGCCAGCAGCCTCGGACTAGCCCGCGAACACCGGGGAGCTGTTTTT
j_gene: TRBJ2-2
d_gene: TRBD2
len: 16
v_gene: TRBV4-3
abundance: few

CDR3aa: CASSFEGGTYEQYF
CDR3nt: TGTGCCAGCAGCTTCGAAGGGGGTACCTACGAGCAGTACTTC
j_gene: TRBJ2-7
d_gene: NA
len: 14
v_gene: TRBV7-3
abundance: NA

CDR3aa: CASSERLAGTPGANVLTF
CDR3nt: TGTGCCAGCAGTGAGAGACTAGCGGGGACCCCTGGGGCCAACGTCCTGACTTTC
j_gene: TRBJ2-6
d_gene: TRBD2
len: 18
v_gene: TRBV2
abundance: NA

CDR3aa: CASLGTSGYTDTQYF
CDR3nt: TGTGCCAGCTTGGGGACTAGCGGCTACACAGATACGCAGTATTTT
j_gene: TRBJ2-3
d_gene: TRBD2
len: 15
v_gene: TRBV5-6
abundance: NA

CDR3aa: CASSPIIPTVSGNTIYF
CDR3nt: TGTGCCAGCAGCCCCATAATCCCGACAGTCTCTGGAAACACCATATATTTT
j_gene: TRBJ1-3
d_gene: NA
len: 17
v_gene: TRBV7-2
abundance: NA

CDR3aa: CASSPGSSGTDTQYF
CDR3nt: TGTGCCAGCTCACCTGGTTCTAGCGGGACAGATACGCAGTATTTT
j_gene: TRBJ2-3
d_gene: TRBD2
len: 15
v_gene: TRBV18
abundance: NA

CDR3aa: CAWAPAGGTYEQYF
CDR3nt: TGTGCCTGGGCCCCGGCAGGGGGAACCTACGAGCAGTACTTC
j_gene: TRBJ2-7
d_gene: TRBD1
len: 14
v_gene: TRBV30
abundance: NA

CDR3aa: CASSQDVGTGGLNGYTF
CDR3nt: TGCGCCAGCAGCCAGGATGTGGGAACAGGGGGATTGAATGGCTACACCTTC
j_gene: TRBJ1-2
d_gene: TRBD1
len: 17
v_gene: TRBV4-1
abundance: NA

CDR3aa: CASSVGEPGEEKLFF
CDR3nt: TGTGCCAGCAGCGTAGGGGAACCGGGGGAGGAAAAACTGTTTTTT
j_gene: TRBJ1-4
d_gene: NA
len: 15
v_gene: TRBV9
abundance: NA